The present TCR beta chain was sequenced within a study of OX40 agonist ivuxolimab in advanced cancers. On the study more broadly: Partial responses were seen in three patients, one with hepatocellular carcinoma and two with cutaneous melanoma.

Data came from immunoSEQ multiplex PCR; TCRdb stores just in-frame clones and leaves some out. The sample holds approximately 82,000 clones, 85% to 90% seen once. A history of autoimmune disease or systemic immunosuppression excluded patients. The specimen was CD4+ or CD8+ T cells sorted from blood, collected in a trial of the OX40 agonist ivuxolimab. This sequence was found in an adult with an advanced solid tumor such as melanoma, head and neck, liver or kidney cancer.

CDR3 region: CASSFGGRLGTAKREQYF. CDR3 DNA: TGTGCCAGCAGCTTCGGAGGGCGATTAGGGACAGCAAAGAGGGAGCAGTACTTC. This chain joins TRBV5-4 and TRBJ2-7, with D possibly TRBD1 on 7 matching bases. This CDR3 has 18 residues. The germline V and J ends were trimmed by 2 bases and 7 bases, with 28 bases remaining between them. Germline V lookup: CDR1 SGHNT, CDR2 YYREEE (reference sequence).